The 15 T cell receptor beta chains given below trace back to one sample, sequenced in a study of T cells after yellow fever vaccination. One entry per CDR3 protein, called by TCRdb with MiXCR from the 5' RACE reads. The sample yields about 630,000 distinct CDR3 sequences, 10% to 15% seen once. Here the sequenced sample was PBMCs, taken on the day of the yellow fever booster vaccination. Every receptor here comes from a man aged 25-45 years who received the YFV17D yellow fever vaccine.

Details on this clonotype: One junction end disagrees with the germline gene, perhaps due to a read error. The chain employs TRBV20-1 and TRBJ2-5; D is undetermined. This CDR3 has 14 amino acids. Looked up from germline, CDR1 is DFQATT and CDR2 is SNEGSKA (reference sequence). CDR3 DNA sequence: TGCAGTGCTAGATATACGGCCCCTAAAGAGTCCCAGTACTTC. It translates to CSARYTAPKESQYF.

This clonotype was recorded a few times. J is TRBJ2-2 and V is TRBV20-1, with a tentative D call TRBD2 (5 bases). The V end lost 4 bases, the J end lost 7 bases, and 13 bases lay between the germline ends. The germline gives CDR1 DFQATT, CDR2 SNEGSKA (reference sequence). CDR3 length: 13 amino acids. The CDR3 spells CSAINGLDGELFF. The CDR3 nucleotides read TGCAGTGCTATTAACGGACTGGACGGGGAGCTGTTTTTT.

The chain has TRBV18 and TRBJ2-1, with 10 bases fitting TRBD2. Germline V gives CDR1 KGHSH, CDR2 LQKENI. The J segment lost 7 bases and the V segment lost 11 bases, leaving 14 bases of the junction unmatched. The CDR3 totals 15 residues. In DNA form, the CDR3 reads TGTGCCGGGACCAAAGCGGGAGGGCCGGTGAATGAGCAGTTCTTC. Protein sequence: CAGTKAGGPVNEQFF.

The chain couples TRBV12-3 or TRBV12-4 to TRBJ2-3; a possible D gene is TRBD1 (6 bases). Trimming took off 6 bases at V and 9 bases at J, with 13 bases between the two ends. The CDR3 sequence is 12 residues long. The CDR3 here is CASSTGKRTQYF. CDR3 nucleotides: TGTGCCAGCAGCACAGGGAAGAGAACGCAGTATTTT.

This clonotype turned up a few times. The rearrangement links TRBV24-1 to TRBJ2-1, with 10 bases matching TRBD2. Germline trimming cut 3 bases from V and 8 bases from J; bases unmatched to any gene: 9. The germline V gene has CDR1 KGHDR and CDR2 SFDVKD. The CDR3 consists of 16 residues. The CDR3: CATSDPGTSERDEQFF. The CDR3 bases are TGTGCCACCAGTGATCCCGGGACTAGCGAAAGGGATGAGCAGTTCTTC.

This clonotype appeared a few times. This rearrangement joins TRBV12-3 or TRBV12-4 to TRBJ2-7, with 8 bases fitting TRBD2. This CDR3 spans 16 amino acids. The ends lost 6 bases at V and 3 bases at J; junction bases unmatched: 13. CDR3 DNA sequence: TGTGCCAGCAGCCCGGGACTAGTAGGGATCAACTACGAGCAGTACTTC. Protein product: CASSPGLVGINYEQYF.

The chain combines TRBV6-1 with TRBJ2-3; 9 positions agree with TRBD2. Germline V lookup: CDR1 MNHNS, CDR2 SASEGT. CDR3 length: 18 residues. With V trimmed by 5 bases and J by 6 bases, 18 bases remained unmatched. The CDR3 region has the DNA TGTGCCAGCAGTCAAACTGGACCGGGACTAGCCCCGCGGGATACGCAGTATTTT. Translation: CASSQTGPGLAPRDTQYF.

This chain links TRBV5-4 with TRBJ2-5; D is unclear. The J call may be faulty, since TRBJ2-1 better matches the DNA end. Germline assignment: CDR1 SGHNT and CDR2 YYREEE (reference sequence). This CDR3 contains 14 residues. CDR3 in DNA: TGTGCCAGCAGCTTCGGAACAATAAGAGAGACCCAGTTCTTC. Its protein is CASSFGTIRETQFF.

This rearrangement joins TRBV12-3 or TRBV12-4 to TRBJ2-4; a possible D gene is TRBD2 (6 bases). The ends were cut back, 2 bases at V and 3 bases at J, with 14 bases in the middle. The CDR3 consists of 16 residues. In nucleotides, the CDR3 is TGTGCCAGCAGTTTAATTGGGGGAGGAGGCAAAAACATTCAGTACTTC. Residues: CASSLIGGGGKNIQYF.

This clonotype has just a few counts. The rearrangement uses TRBV2 and TRBJ1-4, with TRBD1 matching 9 bases. After removal of 6 bases from V and 6 bases from J, the junction contained 5 bases not matched to a gene. CDR3 length: 14 amino acids. Germline V gene sequence: CDR1 SNHLY, CDR2 FYNNEI. The CDR3 loop reads CASRDRTGDEKLFF. CDR3 DNA sequence: TGTGCCAGCAGAGATAGGACAGGGGATGAAAAACTGTTTTTT.

V gene TRBV20-1 combines with J gene TRBJ2-3, with 9 bases aligning to TRBD2. This CDR3 is built from 15 residues. Germline trimming cut 3 bases from V and 1 base from J; bases unmatched to any gene: 5. Germline CDR1 and CDR2: DFQATT and SNEGSKA (reference sequence). The CDR3 sequence: CSARRTSEGTDTQYF. The CDR3 nucleotides are TGCAGTGCTAGGCGGACTAGCGAGGGCACAGATACGCAGTATTTT.

The J gene is TRBJ2-5, the V gene TRBV7-2, with TRBD2 matching 12 bases. The CDR3 spans 16 residues. Germline-derived CDR1 and CDR2 are SGHTA and FQGNSA. The V segment lost 0 bases and the J segment 5 bases; nucleotides outside the gene matches: 4. CDR3 DNA sequence: TGTGCCAGCAGCTTAGCCCTAGCGGGAGGGGTGGAGACCCAGTACTTC. Its protein is CASSLALAGGVETQYF.

This clonotype was counted only a few times. J is TRBJ2-7 and V is TRBV29-1; the match to TRBD2 covers 9 bases. The germline V gene encodes CDR1 SQVTM and CDR2 ANQGSEA. The CDR3 consists of 16 residues. V lost 2 bases, J lost 6 bases, and 14 bases stayed unmatched. The CDR3 spells CSVERAGGPVTGEQYF. CDR3 bases: TGCAGCGTTGAACGGGCGGGAGGGCCTGTAACTGGCGAGCAGTACTTC.

This clonotype was seen more than once but under ten times. This chain joins TRBV7-2 and TRBJ1-1; 7 bases align to TRBD1. After removal of 4 bases from V and 5 bases from J, the junction contained 7 bases not matched to a gene. The CDR3 is 14 amino acids. Germline CDR1 reads SGHTA; CDR2 reads FQGNSA. The CDR3 DNA reads as TGTGCCAGCAGCTCCAGGGGGTCATCAACTGAAGCTTTCTTT. It specifies CASSSRGSSTEAFF.

The chain combines TRBV20-1 with TRBJ2-7, with 8 bases matching TRBD1. Germline V gene sequence: CDR1 DFQATT, CDR2 SNEGSKA (reference sequence). V was clipped by 3 bases and J by 6 bases; unmatched bases: 7. CDR3 length equals 13 residues. The CDR3 sequence: CSARPGQASEQYF. Written as DNA, the CDR3 is TGCAGTGCTAGGCCGGGACAGGCTAGCGAGCAGTACTTC.